This T cell receptor (beta chain) was recorded in a study of T cells in Graves' hyperthyroidism and ophthalmopathy. Overall study results and limits: Blood samples included most of the expanded thyroid clonotypes exceeding 0.001.

Authors of the study amplified TCR beta CDR3 regions from RNA transcripts. HTBI primers were used for first-round RT-PCR of the TCR CDR3. TCRdb processed the multiplex PCR reads anew with MiXCR; each CDR3 protein has one entry. The data show hundreds of thousands of distinct CDR3 sequences, more than 20% seen once. CDR1 and CDR2 (germline): DFQATT, SNEGSKA (reference sequence). Trimming removed 0 bases from V and 3 bases from J; junction bases left unmatched: 8. This CDR3 is built from 16 residues. This clonotype was counted at least ten times. Its antigen is as yet unknown. The source of this sequence is a man aged 25-45 years with Graves' ophthalmopathy. Sequencing was done on a sample of blood. The chain links TRBV20-1 to TRBJ2-1; 7 bases fit TRBD2. CDR3 residues: CSARDPSGTLYNEQFF. CDR3 DNA sequence: TGCAGTGCTAGAGATCCCAGCGGGACCCTCTACAATGAGCAGTTCTTC.